This T cell receptor (beta chain) was identified during a study of blood T cell repertoires in COVID-19. Background on the study: Collection of acute and convalescent COVID-19 samples took place in the United States, Italy and Spain.

From germline, CDR1 is SNHLY and CDR2 FYNNEI. The V and J ends lost 5 bases and 6 bases respectively, with 10 bases between them. The length of the CDR3 is 12 residues. The method was immunoSEQ multiplex PCR; TCRdb's version includes in-frame clones alone and lacks a portion of them. The sample lists tens of thousands of clones, approximately 80% occurring once. The sequenced sample was peripheral blood. V is TRBV2 and J is TRBJ1-2; D gene unclear. This sequence originates from a man in his sixties with acute or convalescent COVID-19. CDR3 sequence (DNA): TGTGCCAGCAGTTTAGACTGGAATGGCTACACCTTC. Protein sequence: CASSLDWNGYTF.